This TCR beta chain was profiled in a study of post-analysis software for immune sequencing data. About the study: Disease trajectories encompassed relapsing-remitting, secondary progressive and progressive-relapsing multiple sclerosis.

This clonotype was detected many times. Antigen unknown. TCR beta libraries were prepared from cDNA with unique molecular identifiers. cDNA molecules numbering some 500,000 came from about 1 to 10 million T cells. TCRdb processed the PCR reads anew with MiXCR; each CDR3 protein has one entry. The table includes a few hundred thousand distinct CDR3 sequences, approximately 34% detected once. Overall study results and limits: Among multiple sclerosis patients, normalized Chao1 diversity was significantly below that of controls. Same-batch samples co-clustered strongly by F measure. When patients were compared with controls, roughly five TRBV segments were more frequent, TRBV5-6, TRBV5-1 and TRBV20-1 among them.

V shed 6 bases and J shed 7 bases, with 10 bases lying between them. CDR1 and CDR2 from the germline V gene are DFQATT and SNEGSKA (reference sequence). The CDR3 covers 11 residues. This clonotype was sampled from a girl aged 10-17 years with multiple sclerosis. The chain joins TRBV20-1 to TRBJ2-1, with D maybe TRBD2 (5 bases). Sequencing input: blood. The CDR3 region has the DNA TGCAGTGCATTTGGAGGTAATGAGCAGTTCTTC. It specifies CSAFGGNEQFF.